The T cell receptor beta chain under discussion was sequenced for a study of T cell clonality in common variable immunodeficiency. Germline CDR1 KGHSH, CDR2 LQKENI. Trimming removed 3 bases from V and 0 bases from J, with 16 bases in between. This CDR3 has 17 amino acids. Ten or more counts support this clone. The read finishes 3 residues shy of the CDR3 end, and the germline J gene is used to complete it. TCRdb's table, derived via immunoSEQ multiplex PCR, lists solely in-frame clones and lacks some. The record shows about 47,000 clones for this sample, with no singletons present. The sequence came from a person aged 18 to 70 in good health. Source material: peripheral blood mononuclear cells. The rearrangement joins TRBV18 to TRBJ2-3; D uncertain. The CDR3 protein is CASSPALLPSSTDTQYF. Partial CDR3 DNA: TGTGCCAGCTCACCTGCACTCTTGCCCTCTAGCACAGATACG.